This TCR beta chain was recovered during a study of T cell responses to AZD1222 COVID-19 vaccine. As for the study in general: Second-dose recipients at about 4 or about 12 weeks were treated as one pooled group.

Between the trimmed V and J ends, which lost 5 bases and 4 bases, there was a span of 11 bases. The CDR3 runs 14 residues. Germline lookup yields CDR1 ENHRY and CDR2 SYGVKD. The repertoire was sequenced with immunoSEQ multiplex PCR; TCRdb's copy has only in-frame clones and lacks some. The data contain 60,000 to 70,000 clones, roughly 82% of them singletons. Findings of the study overall: Donors were chiefly white British, with a greater number of females, and clonal diversity was perhaps underestimated. Baseline testing showed seropositivity in only 6 or 7 AZD1222 recipients. The breadth and depth of Spike-specific TCRs increased once two AZD1222 doses had been given.

This clone was detected a few times. Antigen unknown. The specimen comprised peripheral blood, sampled on day 0 of AZD1222 vaccination. V gene TRBV10-3 combines with J gene TRBJ2-2; D gene uncertain. This TCR was sampled from an adult in good health. The CDR3 sequence: CAISSGFGTGELFF. The DNA for the CDR3 is TGTGCCATCAGTTCAGGCTTCGGCACCGGGGAGCTGTTTTTT.